This T cell receptor beta chain was captured by sequencing in a study of CD4 T cells in relation to SARS-CoV-2 and coronaviruses. At the level of the study: Controls used an HIV-1 Nef peptide pool or no peptide. Crossreactive spike epitopes shared across donors were mapped to their HLA restriction.

Before the COVID-19 pandemic, during about 2011-2019, CD4+ T cells were taken from unexposed donors. The cells were cultured for under 13 days before CD4+ T cells were isolated. Testing used SARS-CoV-2 S/N and four cold-coronavirus spikes on unexposed-donor CD4+ T cells, cells permitting. Half the medium was replaced with IL-2 medium on days 3 and 7. The protocol was immunoSEQ multiplex PCR, while the TCRdb copy is restricted to in-frame clones and leaves out a portion. This sample has over 15,000 clones, with roughly 80% found just once. Concerning this clone: What it binds is not known.

V lost 2 bases, J lost 2 bases, and 7 bases lay in between. Germline V lookup: CDR1 LNHDA, CDR2 SQIVND (reference sequence). The CDR3 has 14 residues. Material for sequencing was CD4+ T cells from PBMCs, cultured in vitro. The source of this sequence is a human donor in good health. This chain uses TRBV19 with TRBJ1-5; D remains unclear. The CDR3 nucleotides read TGTGCCAGTAGTATAACTGGGGGCAATCAGCCCCAGCATTTT. Residues: CASSITGGNQPQHF.